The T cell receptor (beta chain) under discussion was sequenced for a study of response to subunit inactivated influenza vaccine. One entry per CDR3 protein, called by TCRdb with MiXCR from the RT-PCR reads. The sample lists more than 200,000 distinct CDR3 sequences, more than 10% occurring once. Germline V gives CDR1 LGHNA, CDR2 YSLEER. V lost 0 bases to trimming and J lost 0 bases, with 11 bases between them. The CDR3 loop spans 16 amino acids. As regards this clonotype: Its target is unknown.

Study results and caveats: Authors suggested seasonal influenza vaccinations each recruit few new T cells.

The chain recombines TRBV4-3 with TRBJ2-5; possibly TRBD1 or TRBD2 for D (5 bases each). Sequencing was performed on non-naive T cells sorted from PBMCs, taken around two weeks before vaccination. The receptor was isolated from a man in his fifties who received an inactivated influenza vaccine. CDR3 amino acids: CASSQEHWGYQETQYF. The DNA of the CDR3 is TGCGCCAGCAGCCAAGAACACTGGGGGTACCAAGAGACCCAGTACTTC.